This entry lists 30 T cell receptor beta chains sequenced from one sample in a study of a mutant IDH1 vaccine in newly diagnosed glioma. These receptors have no identified antigens. Using immunoSEQ multiplex PCR, the repertoire was profiled, and TCRdb retains in-frame clones only, with some absent. Among about 72,000 clones, approximately 81% were seen once, and the ten largest hold about 12%. Time point given: week 35, safety follow-up. A 20-mer mutant IDH1 peptide at 300 ug was injected subcutaneously with topical imiquimod. Source: PBMCs, taken from a glioma patient whose treatment included an IDH1 peptide vaccine. All receptors come from a man in his late teens or twenties with glioma.

The chain is built from TRBV2 and TRBJ2-5; D remains ambiguous. The CDR3 covers 14 residues. Looked up from germline, CDR1 is SNHLY and CDR2 is FYNNEI. V dropped 4 bases and J dropped 5 bases, with 14 bases sitting between them. The DNA of the CDR3 is TGTGCCAGCAGTGCTAACGGCGTGAGGGAGACCCAGTACTTC. It translates to CASSANGVRETQYF.

This chain connects TRBV5-1 to TRBJ2-5; possible D gene TRBD1, 6 bases. V lost 1 base and J 2 bases, leaving 12 bases between the germline ends. This CDR3 is built from 15 residues. Germline lookup yields CDR1 SGHRS and CDR2 YFSETQ. The DNA of the CDR3 is TGCGCCAGCAGCTTGCCACAGGGCGGGCAAGAGACCCAGTACTTC. Protein: CASSLPQGGQETQYF.

This clone was detected a few times. The chain recombines TRBV5-1 with TRBJ1-1; no firm D call. Trimming left V 4 bases short and J 8 bases short, with 18 bases between. The CDR3 runs to 14 residues. Germline V gene sequence: CDR1 SGHRS, CDR2 YFSETQ. CDR3 nucleotides: TGCGCCAGCAGCCCCGAAGCGTTTTGGTCAGAAGCTTTCTTT. Translated, it gives CASSPEAFWSEAFF. Based on the CDR3 plus reference TRBV5-1 and TRBJ1-1, the full variable domain is KAGVTQTPRYLIKTRGQQVTLSCSPISGHRSVSWYQQTPGQGLQFLFEYFSETQRNKGNFPGRFSGRQFSNSRSEMNVSTLELGDSALYLCASSPEAFWSEAFFGQGTRLTVV.

This chain uses TRBV29-1 with TRBJ1-2; 9 nucleotides agree with TRBD1. In germline, CDR1 is SQVTM, CDR2 ANQGSEA. Trimming cost V 4 bases and J 6 bases; bases outside gene matches: 3. This CDR3 has 12 amino acids. CDR3 DNA: TGCAGCGTTGTACGACAGGGGGATGGCTACACCTTC. It translates to CSVVRQGDGYTF.

The chain combines TRBV7-2 with TRBJ1-2; 10 bases match TRBD1. V lost 5 bases to trimming and J lost 8 bases; unmatched junction nucleotides: 5. Germline CDR1 is SGHTA and CDR2 is FQGNSA. The length of the CDR3 is 13 residues. The CDR3 is CASSLGTGVGYTF. The CDR3 DNA reads as TGTGCCAGCAGCCTTGGGACAGGGGTCGGCTACACCTTC.

The CDR3 loop is CASSRGGGPAGNTIYF. The CDR3 region has the DNA TGCGCCAGCAGCCGAGGAGGGGGTCCCGCTGGAAACACCATATATTTT. The genes are TRBV4-3 and TRBJ1-3; tentative D call: TRBD1 (6 bases). The V end lost 4 bases, the J end lost 2 bases, and 15 bases lay between the germline ends. This CDR3 is 16 amino acids long. Germline CDR1 reads LGHNA; CDR2 reads YSLEER.

This chain links TRBV29-1 with TRBJ1-2; maybe TRBD1 (6 bases). This CDR3 region has 13 residues. The germline V and J ends were trimmed by 3 bases and 6 bases, with 14 bases remaining between them. In germline, CDR1 is SQVTM, CDR2 ANQGSEA. The CDR3 loop reads CSVDVRGQNGYTF. In DNA, the CDR3 is TGCAGCGTTGATGTACGGGGGCAGAATGGCTACACCTTC. Full variable domain (missing parts from reference TRBV29-1 and TRBJ1-2): SAVISQKPSRDICQRGTSLTIQCQVDSQVTMMFWYRQQPGQSLTLIATANQGSEATYESGFVIDKFPISRPNLTFSTLTVSNMSPEDSSIYLCSVDVRGQNGYTFGSGTRLTVV.

The chain recombines TRBV5-1 with TRBJ2-7, with TRBD1 as a possible D gene (6 bases). Deletions cut 3 bases from V and 5 bases from J, with 9 bases between. In germline, CDR1 is SGHRS, CDR2 YFSETQ. This CDR3 has 12 residues. The CDR3 loop reads CASSSQGDEQYF. The CDR3 DNA follows: TGCGCCAGCAGCTCACAGGGAGACGAGCAGTACTTC.

This sequence joins TRBV5-5 and TRBJ1-1; a possible D gene is TRBD1 (6 bases). V was trimmed by 4 bases and J by 3 bases, leaving 16 bases between them. CDR1 SGHKS and CDR2 YYEKEE come from the germline V gene (reference sequence). The CDR3 runs to 15 residues. The CDR3 loop is CASSLWRGGDTEAFF. CDR3 in DNA: TGTGCCAGCAGCCTCTGGAGGGGGGGAGACACTGAAGCTTTCTTT.

The chain carries TRBV5-1 and TRBJ1-1; weak D call: TRBD1 (5 bases). The CDR3 runs to 15 residues. Germline lookup yields CDR1 SGHRS and CDR2 YFSETQ. V was trimmed by 0 bases and J by 2 bases, leaving 11 bases between them. CDR3 sequence reads: CASSLGGAGNTEAFF. CDR3 DNA: TGCGCCAGCAGCTTGGGGGGCGCGGGAAACACTGAAGCTTTCTTT.

A single count supports this clone. The chain couples TRBV7-2 to TRBJ1-2; TRBD1 matches 11 bases. This CDR3 comprises 18 residues. Germline lookup yields CDR1 SGHTA and CDR2 FQGNSA. J gave up 2 bases and V 0 bases, and 8 bases lay outside the gene matches. The CDR3 sequence: CASSLATGQGVPNYGYTF. The CDR3 DNA follows: TGTGCCAGCAGCTTAGCTACGGGACAGGGGGTTCCAAACTATGGCTACACCTTC.

The count of this clone is one. The chain couples TRBV4-1 to TRBJ2-7, with a possible D match to TRBD1 (6 bases). The length of the CDR3 is 14 residues. Germline V gene lookup returns CDR1 MGHRA and CDR2 YSYEKL. V lost 2 bases, J lost 1 base, and 9 bases lay in between. In nucleotides, the CDR3 is TGCGCCAGCAGCCAATCCCAGGGGTCCTACGAGCAGTACTTC. This sequence encodes CASSQSQGSYEQYF.

This rearrangement joins TRBV4-1 to TRBJ1-4, with TRBD1 identical over 9 bases. Germline CDR1 and CDR2: MGHRA and YSYEKL. The J segment lost 7 bases and the V segment lost 4 bases, leaving 7 bases of the junction unmatched. CDR3 length: 15 amino acids. The CDR3 region is CASSRGPGQGEKLFF. The CDR3 DNA is TGCGCCAGCAGCCGGGGGCCGGGACAGGGTGAAAAACTGTTTTTT.

The chain links TRBV28 to TRBJ1-1, with 9 bases that match TRBD1. This CDR3 is built from 15 residues. Trimming at V came to 6 bases and at J to 2 bases, leaving 7 bases not matched to a gene. In germline, CDR1 is MDHEN, CDR2 SYDVKM. The CDR3 spells CASSGTGGYNTEAFF. In nucleotides, the CDR3 is TGTGCCAGCAGCGGAACAGGGGGCTACAACACTGAAGCTTTCTTT.

This chain connects TRBV13 to TRBJ2-3, with unresolved D. Trimming took off 1 base at V and 6 bases at J, with 8 bases between the two ends. Germline loops: CDR1 PRHDT, CDR2 FYEKMQ (reference sequence). The CDR3 is made up of 13 amino acids. CDR3 residues: CASSLARQDTQYF. DNA for the CDR3: TGTGCCAGCAGCTTAGCCAGGCAGGATACGCAGTATTTT.

The V call is TRBV6-1, the J call TRBJ1-1, with 8 positions matching TRBD1. CDR3 length equals 14 residues. V was pared by 8 bases and J by 0 bases, with 5 bases of the junction left unmatched. Germline V gene sequence: CDR1 MNHNS, CDR2 SASEGT. The CDR3: CASRWTGLNTEAFF. The CDR3 DNA sequence: TGTGCCAGCCGATGGACAGGGTTGAACACTGAAGCTTTCTTT.

The chain uses TRBV30 and TRBJ2-3; either TRBD1 or TRBD2 may fit D (5 bases each). This CDR3 has 14 amino acids. With 0 bases removed from V and 1 base from J, the gap between germline ends came to 8 bases. Germline CDR1 reads GTSNPN; CDR2 reads SVGIG (reference sequence). CDR3 coding DNA: TGTGCCTGGAGTGTACGGGGCGGCACAGATACGCAGTATTTT. The encoded protein is CAWSVRGGTDTQYF.

This clone was counted once. This chain joins TRBV19 and TRBJ1-4; D gene unclear. CDR3 size: 13 residues. The germline CDR1 and CDR2 sequences are LNHDA and SQIVND (reference sequence). With 3 bases removed from V and 12 bases from J, the gap between germline ends came to 14 bases. The CDR3, as DNA: TGTGCCAGTAGTATGATTAGAGGGAGTGAACTGTTTTTT. This gives the protein CASSMIRGSELFF.

The CDR3 DNA is TGTGCCAGCAGCTTAGAATATAACAGAGGAGCAGATACGCAGTATTTT. This sequence encodes CASSLEYNRGADTQYF. The J gene is TRBJ2-3, the V gene TRBV5-4, with D hard to call. The CDR3 contains 16 residues. The V end lost 2 bases, the J end lost 4 bases, and 17 bases lay between the germline ends. Germline assignment: CDR1 SGHNT and CDR2 YYREEE (reference sequence). Full variable domain (rest looked up from reference TRBV5-4 and TRBJ2-3): ETGVTQSPTHLIKTRGQQVTLRCSSQSGHNTVSWYQQALGQGPQFIFQYYREEENGRGNFPPRFSGLQFPNYSSELNVNALELDDSALYLCASSLEYNRGADTQYFGPGTRLTVL.

The chain employs TRBV4-1 and TRBJ2-3; 8 nucleotides line up with TRBD1. There are 15 residues in the CDR3. The trim removed 3 bases at V and 2 bases at J, leaving 4 bases unmatched. Germline CDR1 is MGHRA and CDR2 is YSYEKL. The CDR3 loop is CASSQDRVHTDTQYF. CDR3 in DNA: TGCGCCAGCAGCCAGGACAGGGTCCACACAGATACGCAGTATTTT.

The chain combines TRBV10-2 with TRBJ1-1; D may be TRBD1 (5 bases). Trimming cost V 4 bases and J 8 bases, with 8 bases left between them. Germline V gives CDR1 WSHSY, CDR2 SAAADI. The CDR3 runs 11 residues. CDR3 bases: TGCGCCAGCAGTGGGGGGGGAGAAGCTTTCTTT. The encoded protein is CASSGGGEAFF.

CDR3 nucleotide sequence: TGTGCCAGCAGTGTAGGGGTTATGGGCTCCTACAATGAGCAGTTCTTC. Its translation is CASSVGVMGSYNEQFF. The V gene is TRBV25-1, the J gene TRBJ2-1, with D possibly matching TRBD1 (5 bases). The germline CDR1 and CDR2 sequences are MGHDK and SYGVNS. This CDR3 contains 16 residues. V was clipped by 4 bases and J by 0 bases, with 13 bases between them.

The rearrangement links TRBV19 to TRBJ2-7; D gene unclear. The ends were cut back, 3 bases at V and 6 bases at J, with 12 bases in the middle. The germline V gene has CDR1 LNHDA and CDR2 SQIVND (reference sequence). This CDR3 region has 13 residues. CDR3 coding DNA: TGTGCCAGTAGTATGACCCCATGGGGCGAGCAGTACTTC. Translating gives CASSMTPWGEQYF.

The chain has TRBV30 and TRBJ1-4; weak D call: TRBD1 (6 bases). V was pared by 0 bases and J by 3 bases, with 8 bases between. The germline CDR1 and CDR2 sequences are GTSNPN and SVGIG (reference sequence). CDR3 length: 14 amino acids. CDR3 bases: TGTGCCTGGAGTGTTGGGGGCCCTAATGAAAAACTGTTTTTT. This sequence encodes CAWSVGGPNEKLFF.

The CDR3 is CASSPGAYNSPLHF. The CDR3 nucleotides read TGTGCCAGCTCACCGGGGGCTTATAATTCACCCCTCCACTTT. This chain links TRBV18 with TRBJ1-6; D might be TRBD1 (6 bases). CDR3 size: 14 residues. Germline CDR1 is KGHSH and CDR2 is LQKENI. V lost 3 bases to trimming and J lost 4 bases, with 7 bases between them.

V is TRBV25-1 and J is TRBJ1-5; weak D call: TRBD1 (6 bases). This CDR3 is built from 15 residues. With 5 bases removed from V and 2 bases from J, the gap between germline ends came to 13 bases. CDR1 MGHDK and CDR2 SYGVNS come from the germline V gene. Here the CDR3 reads CASSTGKKGNQPQHF. CDR3 sequence (DNA): TGTGCCAGCAGTACAGGGAAGAAGGGCAATCAGCCCCAGCATTTT.

The rearrangement uses TRBV7-8 and TRBJ2-3; D is undetermined. Germline CDR1 is SGHVS and CDR2 is FQNEAQ. The CDR3 sequence is 15 residues long. V gave up 3 bases and J gave up 2 bases, with 12 bases separating them. DNA of the CDR3: TGTGCCAGCAGCTTTATCCTCTCGACCACAGATACGCAGTATTTT. Amino acids: CASSFILSTTDTQYF.

The chain links TRBV30 to TRBJ2-7, with D perhaps matching TRBD1 or TRBD2 (5 bases each). Germline values: CDR1 GTSNPN, CDR2 SVGIG (reference sequence). The CDR3 has 12 residues. Trimming left V 5 bases short and J 5 bases short, with 13 bases between. CDR3 nucleotides: TGTGCCTGGTCTACTCAGGGAGACGAGCAGTACTTC. Translating gives CAWSTQGDEQYF. Full variable domain (outside the CDR3, taken from reference TRBV30 and TRBJ2-7): SQTIHQWPATLVQPVGSPLSLECTVEGTSNPNLYWYRQAAGRGLQLLFYSVGIGQISSEVPQNLSASRPQDRQFILSSKKLLLSDSGFYLCAWSTQGDEQYFGPGTRLTVT.

CDR3 sequence reads: CASSSGRVSWNTQYF. In nucleotides, the CDR3 is TGTGCCAGTTCTAGCGGGAGGGTGTCATGGAATACGCAGTATTTT. The chain uses TRBV19 and TRBJ2-3; 12 positions agree with TRBD2. V was pared by 8 bases and J by 7 bases, with 10 bases of the junction left unmatched. The CDR3 is 15 amino acids. The germline CDR1 and CDR2 sequences are LNHDA and SQIVND (reference sequence).

In this sample, this clone turned up a few times. J is TRBJ2-2 and V is TRBV4-3; D may be TRBD2 (6 bases). Germline-derived CDR1 and CDR2 are LGHNA and YSLEER. CDR3 length: 15 residues. The V end was cut by 0 bases, the J end by 7 bases, with 12 bases between. CDR3 DNA: TGCGCCAGCAGCCAAGATCTAGGAGGGGTCGGGGAGCTGTTTTTT. Residues: CASSQDLGGVGELFF.